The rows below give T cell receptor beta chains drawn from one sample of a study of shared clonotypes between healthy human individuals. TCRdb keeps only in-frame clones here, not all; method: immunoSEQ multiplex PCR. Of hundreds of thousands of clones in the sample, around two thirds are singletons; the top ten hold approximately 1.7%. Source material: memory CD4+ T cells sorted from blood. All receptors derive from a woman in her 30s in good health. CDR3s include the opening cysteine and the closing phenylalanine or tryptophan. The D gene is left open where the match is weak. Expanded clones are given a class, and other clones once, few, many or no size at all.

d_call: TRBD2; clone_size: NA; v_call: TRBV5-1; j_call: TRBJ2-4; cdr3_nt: TGCGCCAGCAGCTTGGTAGTCGGGGGGAAAAACATTCAGTACTTC; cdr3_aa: CASSLVVGGKNIQYF
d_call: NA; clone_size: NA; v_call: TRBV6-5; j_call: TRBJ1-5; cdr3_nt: TGTGCCAGCAGTTCCCAATACAGCAATCAGCCCCAGCATTTT; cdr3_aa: CASSSQYSNQPQHF
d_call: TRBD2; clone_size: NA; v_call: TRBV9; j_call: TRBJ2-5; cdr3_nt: TGTGCCAGCAGCGTGCCAGCGGGGGGCGAGACCCAGTACTTC; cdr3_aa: CASSVPAGGETQYF
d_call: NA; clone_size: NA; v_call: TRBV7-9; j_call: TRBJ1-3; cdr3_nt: TGTGCCAGCAGCTTAGTGGCCGGACGGATGGACTCTGGAAACACCATATATTTT; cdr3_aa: CASSLVAGRMDSGNTIYF
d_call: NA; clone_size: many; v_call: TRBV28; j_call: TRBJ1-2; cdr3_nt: TGTGCCAGCAAGCGCATGGAGGCCGACTTGAGGGATGGCTACACCTTC; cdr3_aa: CASKRMEADLRDGYTF
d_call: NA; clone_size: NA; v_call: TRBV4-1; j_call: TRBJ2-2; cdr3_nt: TGCGCCAGCAGCCAAGTTTTCGGAAACACCGGGGAGCTGTTTTTT; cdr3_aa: CASSQVFGNTGELFF
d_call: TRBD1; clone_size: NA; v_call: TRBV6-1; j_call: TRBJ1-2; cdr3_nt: TGTGCCAGCAGTGAGGGACAGGGGGCGTGGGGCTACACCTTC; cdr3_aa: CASSEGQGAWGYTF
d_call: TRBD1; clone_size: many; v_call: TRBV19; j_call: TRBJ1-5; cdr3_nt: TGTGCCACCACCGTGACAGGGTCTGGCAATCAGCCCCAGCATTTT; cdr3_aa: CATTVTGSGNQPQHF
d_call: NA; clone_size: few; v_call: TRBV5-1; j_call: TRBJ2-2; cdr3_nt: TGCGCCAGCAAAGTCCAGGGGAACACCGGGGAGCTGTTTTTT; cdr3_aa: CASKVQGNTGELFF
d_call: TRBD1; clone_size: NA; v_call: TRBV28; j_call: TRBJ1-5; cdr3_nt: TGTGCCAGCAGTCTGGGACAGGGGAATCAGCCCCAGCATTTT; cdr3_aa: CASSLGQGNQPQHF
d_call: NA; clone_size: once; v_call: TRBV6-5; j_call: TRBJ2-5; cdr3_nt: TGTGCCAGCAGTTACTCTGTACTAGAAATTCAAGAGACCCAGTACTTC; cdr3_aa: CASSYSVLEIQETQYF
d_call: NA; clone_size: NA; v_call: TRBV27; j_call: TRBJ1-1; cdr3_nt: TGTGCCAGCAGTTTACAGATGAACACTGAAGCTTTCTTT; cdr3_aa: CASSLQMNTEAFF
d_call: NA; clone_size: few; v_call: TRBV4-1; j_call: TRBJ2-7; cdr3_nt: TGCGCCAGCAGCCAAGACTCGGTGCTTCTGGGGGAGCAGTACTTC; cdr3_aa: CASSQDSVLLGEQYF